The 27 T cell receptor beta chains below were found in one sample sequenced in a study of CD8 T cells in Susac syndrome. With random hexamers, about 0.45 to 1 ug RNA was reverse transcribed. One entry per CDR3 protein, called by TCRdb with MiXCR from the immunoSEQ multiplex PCR reads. The sample has under 250,000 distinct CDR3 sequences, just over 90% seen once. The sample taken for sequencing was CD4+ T cells from PBMCs. All receptors come from a human donor with multiple sclerosis.

The chain couples TRBV20-1 to TRBJ2-1; D perhaps matches TRBD2 (5 bases). Germline values: CDR1 DFQATT, CDR2 SNEGSKA (reference sequence). CDR3 size: 12 residues. V was clipped by 3 bases and J by 8 bases, with 11 bases between them. DNA for the CDR3: TGCAGTGCTAGGCTAGCTGGGGATGAGCAGTTCTTC. Translating gives CSARLAGDEQFF.

This sequence joins TRBV25-1 and TRBJ1-1; 7 positions agree with TRBD1. Germline CDR1 MGHDK, CDR2 SYGVNS. The CDR3 runs to 15 residues. V lost 5 bases, J lost 4 bases, and 10 bases stayed unmatched. This CDR3 is CASSKSQGIGTEAFF. The DNA for the CDR3 is TGTGCCAGCAGTAAATCACAGGGGATCGGCACTGAAGCTTTCTTT.

The V call is TRBV6-5, the J call TRBJ1-2; 10 nucleotides agree with TRBD1. V dropped 6 bases and J dropped 7; count of bases not matched to a gene: 8. There are 14 residues in the CDR3. Looked up from germline, CDR1 is MNHEY and CDR2 is SVGAGI. The DNA for the CDR3 is TGTGCCAGCAGCCCTCCGGGACAGGGGAGTGGCTACACCTTC. Its translation is CASSPPGQGSGYTF.

The chain employs TRBV28 and TRBJ2-4; D possibly corresponds to TRBD2 (5 bases). Germline V gene lookup returns CDR1 MDHEN and CDR2 SYDVKM. The CDR3 loop spans 12 amino acids. Trimming shortened V by 3 bases and J by 7 bases, and 7 bases separated the two germline ends. The CDR3 region has the DNA TGTGCCAGCAGTTTCCGAGGGAACATTCAGTACTTC. Its translation is CASSFRGNIQYF.

The chain is built from TRBV10-2 and TRBJ1-6; 12 nucleotides match TRBD1. Germline V CDR1 and CDR2: WSHSY, SAAADI. The CDR3 length is 19 residues. V trimming: 0 bases; J trimming: 1 base; junction bases outside the gene matches: 4. CDR3 sequence: CASSESWGQGASYNSPLHF. The CDR3 bases are TGCGCCAGCAGTGAGTCGTGGGGACAGGGGGCATCCTATAATTCACCCCTCCACTTT.

The chain recombines TRBV29-1 with TRBJ2-3; D is undetermined. The CDR3 sequence is 12 residues long. Germline V gene lookup returns CDR1 SQVTM and CDR2 ANQGSEA. V was shortened by 2 bases and J by 4 bases, with 7 bases between the two germline ends. The CDR3 nucleotides are TGCAGCGTTGAATTTATGCCAGATACGCAGTATTTT. Its translation is CSVEFMPDTQYF.

The chain joins TRBV5-8 to TRBJ2-2, with TRBD1 matching 7 bases. Per germline, CDR1 SGHTS and CDR2 YDEGEE. The length of the CDR3 is 14 residues. Germline trimming cut 4 bases from V and 7 bases from J; bases unmatched to any gene: 7. DNA for the CDR3: TGTGCCAGCAGCAAAGGGCAGGGGGTCGGGGAGCTGTTTTTT. Encoded protein: CASSKGQGVGELFF.

Only a few counts were recorded for this clonotype. The chain carries TRBV19 and TRBJ2-1; 11 positions match TRBD1. The V segment lost 10 bases and the J segment 4 bases; nucleotides outside the gene matches: 6. The CDR3 loop spans 14 amino acids. Looked up from germline, CDR1 is LNHDA and CDR2 is SQIVND (reference sequence). The CDR3 nucleotides read TGTGCCACCACGAGGGACAGGGGGTACAATGAGCAGTTCTTC. Its protein is CATTRDRGYNEQFF.

Here the CDR3 reads CASSPMGQGAREQYF. DNA of the CDR3: TGTGCCAGCAGCCCTATGGGACAGGGGGCGCGAGAGCAGTACTTC. The rearrangement joins TRBV7-2 to TRBJ2-7; 12 bases agree with TRBD1. The CDR3 spans 15 residues. The J segment lost 7 bases and the V segment lost 5 bases, leaving 9 bases of the junction unmatched. Germline CDR1 SGHTA, CDR2 FQGNSA.

This rearrangement joins TRBV20-1 to TRBJ2-7; perhaps D is TRBD1 or TRBD2 (5 bases each). There are 11 residues in the CDR3. Germline V gives CDR1 DFQATT, CDR2 SNEGSKA (reference sequence). Here the CDR3 DNA reads TGCAGCATTGGGACCGCCTACGAGCAGTACTTC. It encodes CSIGTAYEQYF.

This clonotype appeared a few times. The CDR3 bases are TGTGCCAGCAGTTTACAGGGGGGCTCTGGAAACACCATATATTTT. It is translated as CASSLQGGSGNTIYF. The chain uses TRBV5-4 and TRBJ1-3; 8 bases are a match to TRBD1. Germline values: CDR1 SGHNT, CDR2 YYREEE (reference sequence). The CDR3 contains 15 residues. Losses at the gene ends were 5 bases for V and 0 bases for J; bases not matched to a gene: 4.

V and J are TRBV19 and TRBJ1-3, with D unresolved. Germline CDR1 reads LNHDA; CDR2 reads SQIVND (reference sequence). Between the trimmed V and J ends, which lost 1 base and 0 bases, there was a span of 4 bases. The CDR3 is made up of 14 amino acids. Here the CDR3 reads CASSIVPSGNTIYF. Written as DNA, the CDR3 is TGTGCCAGTAGTATAGTCCCCTCTGGAAACACCATATATTTT.

V is TRBV27 and J is TRBJ2-2; D might be TRBD2 (6 bases). Germline V gene sequence: CDR1 MNHEY, CDR2 SMNVEV (reference sequence). V was clipped by 5 bases and J by 4 bases, with 14 bases between them. This CDR3 has 15 residues. The CDR3 loop is CASSAGLRGTGELFF. The CDR3 DNA follows: TGTGCCAGCAGTGCGGGACTCCGGGGCACCGGGGAGCTGTTTTTT.

This chain links TRBV11-2 with TRBJ2-5, with D possibly being TRBD2 (6 bases). This CDR3 spans 14 amino acids. The V gene lost 0 bases and the J gene lost 7 bases, with 12 bases spanning the gap. Germline V gene sequence: CDR1 SGHAT, CDR2 FQNNGV. As DNA, the CDR3 is TGTGCCAGCAGCTTAGAGCGGGATTCGGGGACCCAGTACTTC. This sequence encodes CASSLERDSGTQYF.

The CDR3 DNA reads as TGTGCCAGCTCACCCGGCGCGGGGTACGAGCAGTACTTC. Translation gives CASSPGAGYEQYF. The chain uses TRBV18 and TRBJ2-7; D is perhaps TRBD2 (6 bases). There are 13 residues in the CDR3. V dropped 3 bases and J dropped 4 bases, with 10 bases sitting between them. In germline, CDR1 is KGHSH, CDR2 LQKENI.

The rearrangement uses TRBV20-1 and TRBJ1-5, with D uncertain. Trimming shortened V by 3 bases and J by 1 base, and 10 bases separated the two germline ends. There are 14 residues in the CDR3. In germline, CDR1 is DFQATT, CDR2 SNEGSKA (reference sequence). CDR3 coding DNA: TGCAGTGCTAGCTGGCCCGACAGCAATCAGCCCCAGCATTTT. Encoded protein: CSASWPDSNQPQHF.

J is TRBJ1-3 and V is TRBV5-6; D gene uncertain. In germline, CDR1 is SGHDT, CDR2 YYEEEE. V was shortened by 2 bases and J by 0 bases, with 9 bases between the two germline ends. This CDR3 has 15 residues. As DNA, the CDR3 is TGTGCCAGCAGCTTAGGCGGCCACTCTGGAAACACCATATATTTT. This translates into CASSLGGHSGNTIYF.

V is TRBV3-1 and J is TRBJ1-1; maybe TRBD1 (5 bases). This CDR3 has 14 residues. The germline V gene encodes CDR1 LGHDT and CDR2 YNNKEL (reference sequence). V lost 1 base, J lost 3 bases, and 9 bases lay in between. The DNA of the CDR3 is TGTGCCAGCAGCCAAGGACAGTCTTACACTGAAGCTTTCTTT. This codes for CASSQGQSYTEAFF.

The chain is built from TRBV27 and TRBJ2-3; 7 nucleotides agree with TRBD2. Germline loops: CDR1 MNHEY, CDR2 SMNVEV (reference sequence). This CDR3 spans 14 amino acids. V dropped 2 bases and J dropped 6; count of bases not matched to a gene: 5. The CDR3 sequence: CASSLAPGRDTQYF. As DNA, the CDR3 is TGTGCCAGCAGTTTAGCCCCCGGGAGGGATACGCAGTATTTT.

V and J are TRBV7-9 and TRBJ1-6; 11 nucleotides agree with TRBD1. The CDR3 sequence is 15 residues long. V dropped 4 bases and J dropped 13; count of bases not matched to a gene: 9. Germline loops: CDR1 SEHNR, CDR2 FQNEAQ (reference sequence). The CDR3 sequence: CASSSGTGGPSPLHF. The CDR3 DNA reads TGTGCCAGCAGCTCCGGGACAGGGGGTCCGTCGCCCCTCCACTTT.

The rearrangement links TRBV3-1 to TRBJ2-7; 9 nucleotides line up with TRBD1. J gave up 7 bases and V 3 bases, and 1 base lay outside the gene matches. In germline, CDR1 is LGHDT, CDR2 YNNKEL (reference sequence). The CDR3 length is 12 residues. The CDR3 sequence: CASSQTGGEQYV. CDR3 DNA sequence: TGTGCCAGCAGCCAGACAGGGGGTGAGCAGTACGTC.

J is TRBJ2-1 and V is TRBV30, with a weak D call TRBD2 (6 bases). V lost 0 bases and J 5 bases, leaving 23 bases between the germline ends. Germline loops: CDR1 GTSNPN, CDR2 SVGIG (reference sequence). This CDR3 spans 18 amino acids. The CDR3 nucleotides are TGTGCCTGGAGTGTAGGCCCCCACGGTGGAGGGGCCCACAATGAGCAGTTCTTC. Translated, it gives CAWSVGPHGGGAHNEQFF.

The chain couples TRBV5-1 to TRBJ2-5; 8 positions agree with TRBD1. V was pared by 4 bases and J by 5 bases, with 7 bases of the junction left unmatched. The CDR3 runs to 14 residues. The germline gives CDR1 SGHRS, CDR2 YFSETQ. The CDR3 sequence is CASSGAGGGETQYF. Here the CDR3 DNA reads TGCGCCAGCAGCGGCGCAGGGGGCGGGGAGACCCAGTACTTC.

The chain is built from TRBV28 and TRBJ2-1, with a possible D match to TRBD2 (6 bases). CDR1 is MDHEN, CDR2 SYDVKM, per germline. The CDR3 consists of 15 residues. Deletions cut 3 bases from V and 7 bases from J, with 16 bases between. CDR3 residues: CASSLPPGGRNEQFF. For the CDR3, the DNA is TGTGCCAGCAGTTTGCCCCCCGGGGGAAGGAATGAGCAGTTCTTC. Supplemented by reference TRBV28 and TRBJ2-1, the full variable domain reads DVKVTQSSRYLVKRTGEKVFLECVQDMDHENMFWYRQDPGLGLRLIYFSYDVKMKEKGDIPEGYSVSREKKERFSLILESASTNQTSMYLCASSLPPGGRNEQFFGPGTRLTVL.

The chain carries TRBV23-1 and TRBJ2-4; 8 bases fit TRBD1. TRBV23-1 belongs to the ORF category, with a function that is uncertain. CDR3 length: 16 residues. J gave up 4 bases and V 6 bases, and 11 bases lay outside the gene matches. The CDR3 reads CASRIRTGRWKNIQYF. For the CDR3, the DNA is TGCGCCAGCAGAATTAGGACAGGGCGGTGGAAAAACATTCAGTACTTC.

This chain connects TRBV4-1 to TRBJ2-3; 7 bases map to TRBD1. Trimming removed 1 base from V and 5 bases from J; junction bases left unmatched: 3. The CDR3 length is 14 residues. Per the germline V gene, CDR1 is MGHRA and CDR2 is YSYEKL. The CDR3 loop is CASSQGGGGDTQYF. CDR3 in DNA: TGCGCCAGCAGCCAAGGAGGGGGCGGAGATACGCAGTATTTT.

The chain recombines TRBV7-2 with TRBJ2-6; TRBD2 might be the D (7 bases). The V end was cut by 5 bases, the J end by 0 bases, with 11 bases between. Germline V gene sequence: CDR1 SGHTA, CDR2 FQGNSA. This CDR3 spans 16 amino acids. CDR3 in amino acids: CASSRGGSSGANVLTF. CDR3 sequence (DNA): TGTGCCAGCAGCAGGGGGGGGAGCTCTGGGGCCAACGTCCTGACTTTC.